Described below is a single TCR beta chain sequence and its context. What it binds is unknown. The sample belongs to a study of T cells in localized non-small cell lung cancer. Findings and caveats of the study: There were a median roughly 60 of the top 100 tumor clones appearing in adjacent lung.

Here immunoSEQ multiplex PCR was the method, and the copy in TCRdb shows in-frame clones only, minus some. The repertoire includes tens of thousands of clones, over 75% of them detected once, and 15% sits in the top ten. Sequenced material: PBMCs, taken before any cancer treatment. The source is a woman aged 35 to 70 with stage II squamous cell lung carcinoma.

DNA for the CDR3: TGTGCCAGTAGTATCAACTCCGACTCGAGTGAGCAGTTCTTC. Translated, it gives CASSINSDSSEQFF. The chain couples TRBV19 to TRBJ2-1, with D unresolved. Germline lookup yields CDR1 LNHDA and CDR2 SQIVND (reference sequence). Trimming cost V 3 bases and J 9 bases, with 15 bases left between them. CDR3 length: 14 amino acids.